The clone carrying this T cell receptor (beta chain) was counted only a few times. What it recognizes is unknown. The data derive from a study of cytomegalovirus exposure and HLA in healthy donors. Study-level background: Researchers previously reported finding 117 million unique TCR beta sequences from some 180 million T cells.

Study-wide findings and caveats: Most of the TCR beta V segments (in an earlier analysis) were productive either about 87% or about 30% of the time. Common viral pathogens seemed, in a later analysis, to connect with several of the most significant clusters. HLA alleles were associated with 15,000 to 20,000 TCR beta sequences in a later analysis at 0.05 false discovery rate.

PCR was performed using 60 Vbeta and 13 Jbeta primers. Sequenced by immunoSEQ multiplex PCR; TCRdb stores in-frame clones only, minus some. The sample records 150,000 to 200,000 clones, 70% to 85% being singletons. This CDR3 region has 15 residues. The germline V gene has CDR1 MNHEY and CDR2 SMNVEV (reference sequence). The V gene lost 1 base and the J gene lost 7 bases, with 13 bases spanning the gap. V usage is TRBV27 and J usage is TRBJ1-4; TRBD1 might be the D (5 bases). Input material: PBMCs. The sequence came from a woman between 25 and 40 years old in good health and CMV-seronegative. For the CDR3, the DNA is TGTGCCAGCAGTTTATTCGCTGGGGCGAGTGAAAAACTGTTTTTT. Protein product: CASSLFAGASEKLFF.